This T cell receptor (beta chain) originates from a study of STAT3 mutations in large granular lymphocyte leukemia. Worth noting for this clone: The antigen is not known. The conserved phenylalanine or tryptophan is not found at the CDR3 terminus, so this likely reflects a read error. The limits of the CDR3 on the DNA are not certain, so only TCRdb's listed CDR3 is given.

Germline V gives CDR1 LNHDA, CDR2 SQIVND (reference sequence). The CDR3 has 9 amino acids, counting both end residues. Findings and limits, study-wide: Clonal expansion was inferred from other time points because no sample existed at each clone's first appearance. TCR clonotype switching after therapy occurred in about 35% of the 18 patients. Every T-cell large granular lymphocyte leukemia patient had at least one immunodominant TCR beta clonotype.

The assay was immunoSEQ multiplex PCR, and TCRdb's table has in-frame clones only and misses some. The sample holds 2,000 to 3,000 clones. This clonotype originated in a human donor with T large granular lymphocyte leukemia. The donor label of this sample is uncertain. Some clones in this sample may be carry-over from other donors' samples. The sequenced sample consisted of PBMCs. V and J are TRBV19 and TRBJ1-5; TRBD1 was called by the table and not checked on the DNA. CDR3 sequence reads: CANYLGNQP.